This TCR beta chain originates from a study of cytomegalovirus exposure and HLA in healthy donors. Study in general: Earlier sequencing of approximately 180 million T cells yielded roughly 100 million unique TCR beta sequences. General study results and limits: As confirmed in vitro, a few CMV-associated chains were specific for CMV antigens. Reports state that TCR beta sequences accurately predicted most subjects' HLA-A and HLA-B alleles. Reports credit the classifier with highly specific, highly sensitive diagnosis of cytomegalovirus status.

Note on this clone: Its antigen is as yet unknown.

Primers: 60 Vbeta forward and 13 Jbeta reverse. Profiling relied on immunoSEQ multiplex PCR, and the TCRdb table lists in-frame clones only, not all of them. The repertoire table contains more than 70,000 clones. CDR1 and CDR2 (germline): SGHRS, YFSETQ. This CDR3 is 14 amino acids long. V was cut by 1 base and J by 1 base, with 8 bases left in between. This receptor was identified in a woman aged 60-70 years in good health and CMV-seronegative. The chain joins TRBV5-1 to TRBJ1-1; D is perhaps TRBD1 (6 bases). The sample consisted of PBMCs. For the CDR3, the DNA is TGCGCCAGCAGCTTGACAGGGACGAACACTGAAGCTTTCTTT. Translation: CASSLTGTNTEAFF. The full variable domain, in which reference TRBV5-1 and TRBJ1-1 provide the parts outside the CDR3, is KAGVTQTPRYLIKTRGQQVTLSCSPISGHRSVSWYQQTPGQGLQFLFEYFSETQRNKGNFPGRFSGRQFSNSRSEMNVSTLELGDSALYLCASSLTGTNTEAFFGQGTRLTVV.